Each of the 17 T cell receptor beta chains below was sequenced from the same sample in a study of T cells in Graves' hyperthyroidism and ophthalmopathy (dated by TCRdb to about 2019). The method was multiplex PCR. Instrument used: Illumina HiSeq 2000. The TCR beta CDR3 regions were amplified from RNA transcripts. The first round of RT-PCR for the TCR CDR3 was performed with the HTBI primer set and the Qiagen OneStep RT-PCR kit. The raw public reads went through TCRdb reprocessing: fastp at Q25, MiXCR clone calling, in-frame beta chains kept. Rows are unified per CDR3 protein, each entry keeping the most common DNA and genes. The sample has a few hundred thousand distinct CDR3 sequences on record, less than 20% of them singletons. The ten largest account for around a quarter of the sample. Sequencing was done on a sample of blood. The receptors were gathered from a woman between 18 and 29 years old with Graves' hyperthyroidism that later progressed to Graves' ophthalmopathy.

This clonotype occurred a few times. The chain employs TRBV24-1 and TRBJ2-5, with TRBD1 matching 7 bases. V trimming: 9 bases; J trimming: 5 bases; junction bases outside the gene matches: 17. This CDR3 comprises 16 residues. The germline V gene encodes CDR1 KGHDR and CDR2 SFDVKD. The CDR3 DNA sequence: TGTGCCACCGGCCAAAGACAGGGTAGAATTAGGGAGACCCAGTACTTC. Translating it yields CATGQRQGRIRETQYF.

This clonotype was detected ten times or more. The rearrangement uses TRBV7-9 and TRBJ1-1; weak D call: TRBD1 (5 bases). V lost 6 bases, J lost 4 bases, and 12 bases lay in between. CDR3 size: 13 residues. CDR1 and CDR2 (germline): SEHNR, FQNEAQ (reference sequence). The CDR3 DNA sequence: TGTGCCAGCAGGGAAAAGGGGATCACTGAAGCTTTCTTT. Protein: CASREKGITEAFF. Full variable domain (outside the CDR3, taken from reference TRBV7-9 and TRBJ1-1): DTGVSQNPRHKITKRGQNVTFRCDPISEHNRLYWYRQTLGQGPEFLTYFQNEAQLEKSRLLSDRFSAERPKGSFSTLEIQRTEQGDSAMYLCASREKGITEAFFGQGTRLTVV.

This clonotype has a count of ten or more. The chain employs TRBV5-1 and TRBJ2-3; 12 bases are a match to TRBD2. V was pared by 5 bases and J by 3 bases, with 7 bases of the junction left unmatched. CDR1 is SGHRS and CDR2 is YFSETQ in the germline V gene. The CDR3 totals 16 residues. The CDR3 region has the DNA TGCGCCAGCAGAAGGTACGGACTAGCGGGGACAGATACGCAGTATTTT. This encodes CASRRYGLAGTDTQYF.

This clonotype was recorded only once. The chain uses TRBV12-3 or TRBV12-4 and TRBJ2-3; D is possibly TRBD1 (5 bases). The CDR3 length is 14 residues. V lost 4 bases and J lost 0, with 8 bases in between. CDR3 coding DNA: TGTGCCAGCAGTTACAGGCTTAGCACAGATACGCAGTATTTT. Amino acid sequence: CASSYRLSTDTQYF.

Ten or more counts support this clonotype. The genes are TRBV5-1 and TRBJ1-1, with D maybe TRBD1 (5 bases). Germline V gene sequence: CDR1 SGHRS, CDR2 YFSETQ. Deletions cut 4 bases from V and 4 bases from J, with 11 bases between. The CDR3 has 13 residues. CDR3 region: CASSEGITTEAFF. The CDR3 bases are TGCGCCAGCAGCGAGGGGATTACCACTGAAGCTTTCTTT.

This clonotype was picked up many times. The chain combines TRBV11-2 with TRBJ1-6; 10 bases are a match to TRBD1. The CDR3 contains 14 residues. Germline lookup yields CDR1 SGHAT and CDR2 FQNNGV. Trimming removed 8 bases from V and 10 bases from J; junction bases left unmatched: 8. CDR3 sequence (DNA): TGTGCCAGCCGTGGACAGGGGGGAGGGTCACCCCTCCACTTT. Its protein is CASRGQGGGSPLHF. The full variable domain, with the rest looked up from reference TRBV11-2 and TRBJ1-6, is EAGVAQSPRYKIIEKRQSVAFWCNPISGHATLYWYQQILGQGPKLLIQFQNNGVVDDSQLPKDRFSAERLKGVDSTLKIQPAKLEDSAVYLCASRGQGGGSPLHFGNGTRLTVT.

This clonotype was counted ten times or more. The rearrangement links TRBV24-1 to TRBJ2-5; 8 bases align to TRBD1. The CDR3 runs 15 residues. V lost 4 bases and J lost 5; bases outside the gene matches: 8. Germline values: CDR1 KGHDR, CDR2 SFDVKD. The CDR3 DNA reads as TGTGCCACCAGTGACCCCGGACAGGGCCAGGAGACCCAGTACTTC. The encoded protein is CATSDPGQGQETQYF.

This clonotype was seen a few times. CDR3 DNA sequence: TGTGCCAGCACCACCCCGCAGGGTTGGAGGCAGTTCTTC. Its translation: CASTTPQGWRQFF. The chain carries TRBV7-9 and TRBJ2-1, with D perhaps matching TRBD1 (5 bases). In germline, CDR1 is SEHNR, CDR2 FQNEAQ (reference sequence). The CDR3 is 13 residues long. The V end lost 7 bases, the J end lost 12 bases, and 19 bases lay between the germline ends.

The chain has TRBV5-1 and TRBJ2-1; 13 positions match TRBD2. V dropped 5 bases and J dropped 10; count of bases not matched to a gene: 9. Germline CDR1 SGHRS, CDR2 YFSETQ. This CDR3 has 15 residues. CDR3 in DNA: TGCGCCAGCAGGCCTCCGGGACTAGCGGGACTGGAGCAGTTCTTC. Protein sequence: CASRPPGLAGLEQFF.

This clonotype was recorded at least ten times. The chain links TRBV28 to TRBJ2-1; either TRBD1 or TRBD2 may supply D (6 bases each). The CDR3 loop spans 16 amino acids. CDR1 is MDHEN and CDR2 is SYDVKM in the germline V gene. V was pared by 3 bases and J by 9 bases, with 21 bases between. Written as DNA, the CDR3 is TGTGCCAGCAGTTTCCCGAGGGGGTTAGCGGAACGTGAGCAGTTCTTC. Protein product: CASSFPRGLAEREQFF.

A word on this clonotype: Its ends do not fully match the called genes, so a read error is possible. This chain uses TRBV5-1 with TRBJ1-1; D perhaps matches TRBD1 (6 bases). There are 13 residues in the CDR3. Germline V CDR1 and CDR2: SGHRS, YFSETQ. CDR3 amino acids: CASSLQGRTEAFF. The CDR3 DNA follows: TGTGCCAGCAGCCTACAGGGTCGGACTGAAGCTTTCTTT.

This clonotype was detected many times. CDR3 sequence reads: CASSLPRGTRANLIAKNIQYF. The CDR3 DNA follows: TGTGCCAGCAGTTTACCCAGGGGGACTAGAGCGAACTTAATAGCCAAAAACATTCAGTACTTC. The chain links TRBV28 to TRBJ2-4; D might be TRBD2 (8 bases). The CDR3 length is 21 residues. Trimming took 2 bases from V and 0 from J, leaving 26 bases between them. Germline V gives CDR1 MDHEN, CDR2 SYDVKM. Looking up the rest from reference TRBV28 and TRBJ2-4 gives the full variable domain: DVKVTQSSRYLVKRTGEKVFLECVQDMDHENMFWYRQDPGLGLRLIYFSYDVKMKEKGDIPEGYSVSREKKERFSLILESASTNQTSMYLCASSLPRGTRANLIAKNIQYFGAGTRLSVL.

This clonotype was seen a few times. The chain combines TRBV29-1 with TRBJ1-1; D remains unclear. The CDR3 extends over 12 amino acids. Germline assignment: CDR1 SQVTM and CDR2 ANQGSEA. Deletions cut 1 base from V and 1 base from J, with 4 bases between. The CDR3 protein is CSVEAGNTEAFF. CDR3 bases: TGCAGCGTTGAAGCGGGGAACACTGAAGCTTTCTTT.

This clonotype was observed many times. This sequence joins TRBV28 and TRBJ1-1; possible D gene TRBD1, 5 bases. CDR1 and CDR2 from the germline V gene are MDHEN and SYDVKM. This CDR3 spans 13 amino acids. V was cut by 5 bases and J by 5 bases, with 12 bases left in between. The CDR3 DNA reads TGTGCCAGCAGTACAGGCCCGGGGACTGAAGCTTTCTTT. It translates to CASSTGPGTEAFF.

This clonotype was found a few times. The rearrangement links TRBV6-2 or TRBV6-3 to TRBJ2-7; no clear D gene. V shed 2 bases and J shed 1 base, with 6 bases lying between them. This CDR3 is built from 13 residues. Germline values: CDR1 MNHEY, CDR2 SVGEGT. CDR3 sequence reads: CASSYTQSYEQYF. The CDR3 nucleotides read TGTGCCAGCAGTTACACCCAGTCCTACGAGCAGTACTTC.

This clonotype was seen ten or more times. The chain recombines TRBV2 with TRBJ2-5; D remains ambiguous. CDR1 and CDR2 (germline): SNHLY, FYNNEI. V lost 0 bases, J lost 2 bases, and 7 bases lay in between. The CDR3 consists of 14 residues. CDR3 DNA: TGTGCCAGCAGTGAAGCTTTGGGACAAGAGACCCAGTACTTC. Its translation is CASSEALGQETQYF.

Many counts were recorded for this clonotype. The rearrangement joins TRBV28 to TRBJ1-2; D uncertain. Germline V lookup: CDR1 MDHEN, CDR2 SYDVKM. V dropped 6 bases and J dropped 3 bases, with 11 bases sitting between them. The CDR3 is made up of 13 amino acids. CDR3: CASSPVRDYGYTF. DNA for the CDR3: TGTGCCAGCAGCCCAGTGAGGGACTATGGCTACACCTTC.